Below are 27 T cell receptor beta chains sequenced from a single sample in a study of cytomegalovirus exposure and HLA in healthy donors. PCR amplification relied on 60 Vbeta primers (plus 13 Jbeta primers). Clones were sequenced by immunoSEQ multiplex PCR, and TCRdb holds only the in-frame ones, with some missing. Of over 100,000 clones listed, approximately 71% are singletons. Source material: PBMCs. These TCRs come from a man aged 35-49 years in good health and CMV-seronegative.

In this sample, this clone turned up a few times. This rearrangement joins TRBV4-1 to TRBJ2-7, with TRBD2 matching over 8 bases. The germline CDR1 and CDR2 sequences are MGHRA and YSYEKL. The V and J ends lost 0 bases and 6 bases, in that order; junction bases with no gene match: 13. The CDR3 sequence is 17 residues long. CDR3 nucleotides: TGCGCCAGCAGCCAAGATAGGGGTAGCGGGACACTTCGCGAGCAGTACTTC. Encoded protein: CASSQDRGSGTLREQYF.

This rearrangement joins TRBV7-2 to TRBJ1-5; 8 bases fit TRBD1. The length of the CDR3 is 14 residues. V was pared by 2 bases and J by 7 bases, with 4 bases of the junction left unmatched. Germline V gene sequence: CDR1 SGHTA, CDR2 FQGNSA. The CDR3: CASSLSDRGQPQHF. Here the CDR3 DNA reads TGTGCCAGCAGCTTATCTGACAGGGGCCAGCCCCAGCATTTT.

This chain uses TRBV27 with TRBJ1-2, with TRBD1 identical over 9 bases. Per germline, CDR1 MNHEY and CDR2 SMNVEV (reference sequence). The CDR3 totals 14 residues. The J segment lost 3 bases and the V segment lost 7 bases, leaving 6 bases of the junction unmatched. The CDR3, as DNA: TGTGCCAGCATGGGACAGGGAGATGACTATGGCTACACCTTC. Protein product: CASMGQGDDYGYTF.

This chain connects TRBV7-2 to TRBJ1-4; tentative D call: TRBD1 (5 bases). Trimming pared 1 base from V and 4 bases from J, leaving 13 bases between. This CDR3 has 16 residues. The germline V gene encodes CDR1 SGHTA and CDR2 FQGNSA. CDR3 sequence reads: CASSLGAGRFNEKLFF. For the CDR3, the DNA is TGTGCCAGCAGCTTAGGGGCGGGGCGGTTTAATGAAAAACTGTTTTTT.

The V and J genes are TRBV5-6 and TRBJ1-1; D is uncertain. Germline loops: CDR1 SGHDT, CDR2 YYEEEE. With 3 bases removed from V and 2 bases from J, the gap between germline ends came to 11 bases. There are 14 residues in the CDR3. CDR3 in amino acids: CASSSLTLNTEAFF. DNA for the CDR3: TGTGCCAGCAGCTCGCTGACACTTAACACTGAAGCTTTCTTT.

This clone was detected many times. The V gene is TRBV7-8, the J gene TRBJ2-5, with TRBD2 matching 11 bases. CDR1 is SGHVS and CDR2 is FQNEAQ in the germline V gene. CDR3 length: 16 residues. Trimming took 3 bases from V and 5 from J; bases not matched to a gene: 8. The CDR3 reads CASSFRVAGGGETQYF. CDR3 nucleotide sequence: TGTGCCAGCAGCTTCCGAGTAGCGGGGGGGGGTGAGACCCAGTACTTC.

The rearrangement links TRBV7-2 to TRBJ2-3; 8 positions match TRBD1. The CDR3 covers 15 residues. CDR1 is SGHTA, CDR2 FQGNSA, per germline. The trim removed 5 bases at V and 2 bases at J, leaving 6 bases unmatched. Here the CDR3 DNA reads TGTGCCAGCAGCACAGGGGGACAGTCCACAGATACGCAGTATTTT. This gives the protein CASSTGGQSTDTQYF.

The table lists this clone with a few counts. The chain combines TRBV5-6 with TRBJ1-5, with a possible D match to TRBD1 (6 bases). The CDR3 is 16 residues long. V lost 1 base, J lost 1 base, and 12 bases lay in between. Per the germline V gene, CDR1 is SGHDT and CDR2 is YYEEEE. The CDR3: CASSLRAGVSNQPQHF. CDR3 nucleotide sequence: TGTGCCAGCAGCTTGAGAGCAGGGGTCAGCAATCAGCCCCAGCATTTT. The whole variable domain, filled in from reference TRBV5-6 and TRBJ1-5, reads DAGVTQSPTHLIKTRGQQVTLRCSPKSGHDTVSWYQQALGQGPQFIFQYYEEEERQRGNFPDRFSGHQFPNYSSELNVNALLLGDSALYLCASSLRAGVSNQPQHFGDGTRLSIL.

The sample holds one count of this clone. The chain has TRBV6-5 and TRBJ1-2; possible D gene TRBD1, 6 bases. V dropped 2 bases and J dropped 7 bases, with 20 bases sitting between them. This CDR3 has 16 amino acids. Germline CDR1 and CDR2: MNHEY and SVGAGI. The CDR3 nucleotides are TGTGCCAGCAGTTACCAATACGGGACACAGAAAGGTGGCTACACCTTC. Translated, it gives CASSYQYGTQKGGYTF.

This sequence joins TRBV30 and TRBJ1-6, with D tentatively TRBD1 (5 bases). V dropped 3 bases and J dropped 8 bases, with 14 bases sitting between them. Germline CDR1 reads GTSNPN; CDR2 reads SVGIG (reference sequence). The CDR3 runs to 14 residues. The chain's CDR3 is CAWSQRGSDSPLHF. DNA of the CDR3: TGTGCCTGGAGCCAAAGGGGATCGGATTCACCCCTCCACTTT.

The rearrangement links TRBV25-1 to TRBJ2-5; 7 nucleotides align to TRBD2. J gave up 2 bases and V 6 bases, and 6 bases lay outside the gene matches. CDR1 MGHDK and CDR2 SYGVNS come from the germline V gene. This CDR3 spans 14 amino acids. The CDR3 reads CASRYTGLQETQYF. The CDR3 DNA reads as TGTGCCAGCAGATACACGGGACTACAAGAGACCCAGTACTTC.

Concerning this clone: Other DNA sequences in this sample translate to the same CDR3. The rearrangement links TRBV5-1 to TRBJ1-6; the D gene is possibly TRBD1 (6 bases). Looked up from germline, CDR1 is SGHRS and CDR2 is YFSETQ. This CDR3 comprises 14 residues. V shed 0 bases and J shed 6 bases, with 7 bases lying between them. The CDR3 nucleotides are TGCGCCAGCAGCTTGGGACAGGCTAATTCACCCCTCCACTTT. This codes for CASSLGQANSPLHF.

The chain couples TRBV19 to TRBJ1-2, with unresolved D. CDR1 LNHDA and CDR2 SQIVND come from the germline V gene (reference sequence). Trimming took off 10 bases at V and 2 bases at J, with 11 bases between the two ends. The CDR3 is 12 residues long. The CDR3 is CAMPRRNYGYTF. CDR3 DNA sequence: TGTGCCATGCCGAGGAGGAACTATGGCTACACCTTC.

This clone was observed a few times. The rearrangement links TRBV7-9 to TRBJ1-1; D gene ambiguous. Trimming cost V 0 bases and J 7 bases, with 15 bases left between them. Germline-derived CDR1 and CDR2 are SEHNR and FQNEAQ (reference sequence). The CDR3 consists of 15 residues. CDR3 nucleotide sequence: TGTGCCAGCAGCTTAGCGGGCCAGCCTAATGGTGAAGCTTTCTTT. Translating gives CASSLAGQPNGEAFF.

The chain recombines TRBV19 with TRBJ2-2; tentative D call: TRBD2 (6 bases). The V gene lost 7 bases and the J gene lost 2 bases, with 11 bases spanning the gap. The CDR3 has 14 residues. Germline CDR1 LNHDA, CDR2 SQIVND (reference sequence). The CDR3 nucleotides are TGTGCCAGTACCACCGGGGGTAACACCGGGGAGCTGTTTTTT. It encodes CASTTGGNTGELFF.

A word on this clone: This same CDR3 is encoded by further DNA sequences in the sample. The chain uses TRBV6-5 and TRBJ1-6; possible D gene TRBD1, 6 bases. In germline, CDR1 is MNHEY, CDR2 SVGAGI. Deletions cut 5 bases from V and 7 bases from J, with 12 bases between. The CDR3 covers 14 residues. This CDR3 is CASSLTGPNSPLHF. The CDR3 DNA follows: TGTGCCAGCAGTCTCACAGGGCCCAATTCACCCCTCCACTTT.

The genes are TRBV4-2 and TRBJ2-7; TRBD1 matches 8 bases. This CDR3 is 17 amino acids long. Germline V gene sequence: CDR1 LGHNA, CDR2 YNFKEQ. The junction had 10 bases not matched to a gene; V was cut back by 1 base and J by 2 bases. This CDR3 is CASSQVLSDRVAYEQYF. CDR3 in DNA: TGTGCCAGCAGCCAAGTATTATCGGACAGGGTCGCCTACGAGCAGTACTTC.

The chain is built from TRBV5-6 and TRBJ1-6, with D possibly matching TRBD1 (6 bases). The CDR3 runs 15 residues. Germline CDR1 SGHDT, CDR2 YYEEEE. Trimming stripped 4 bases from V and 7 bases from J, with 15 bases between. The CDR3 protein is CASSTGGRSNSPLHF. In DNA, the CDR3 is TGTGCCAGCAGCACTGGGGGCAGGTCCAATTCACCCCTCCACTTT. Using reference TRBV5-6 and TRBJ1-6 for the parts outside the CDR3, the full variable domain is DAGVTQSPTHLIKTRGQQVTLRCSPKSGHDTVSWYQQALGQGPQFIFQYYEEEERQRGNFPDRFSGHQFPNYSSELNVNALLLGDSALYLCASSTGGRSNSPLHFGNGTRLTVT.

This sequence joins TRBV15 and TRBJ1-2; a possible D gene is TRBD1 (6 bases). With 6 bases removed from V and 1 base from J, the gap between germline ends came to 12 bases. This CDR3 region has 14 residues. The germline V gene has CDR1 LNHNV and CDR2 YYDKDF (reference sequence). The CDR3 region is CATREGVGNYGYTF. CDR3 DNA: TGTGCCACCAGAGAGGGGGTGGGTAACTATGGCTACACCTTC.

The chain links TRBV2 to TRBJ2-1, with TRBD2 matching over 13 bases. CDR3 length equals 14 residues. Germline values: CDR1 SNHLY, CDR2 FYNNEI. Trimming cost V 6 bases and J 5 bases; bases outside gene matches: 1. The CDR3 DNA reads as TGTGCCAGCAGACTAGCGGGGGGGAACAATGAGCAGTTCTTC. It codes for CASRLAGGNNEQFF.

The chain couples TRBV5-5 to TRBJ1-5; possibly TRBD1 for D (6 bases). The CDR3 is 15 amino acids. V gave up 4 bases and J gave up 6 bases, with 17 bases separating them. CDR1 and CDR2 from the germline V gene are SGHKS and YYEKEE (reference sequence). The CDR3 region is CASSAGAGRGQPQHF. The CDR3, as DNA: TGTGCCAGCAGCGCGGGGGCAGGGAGAGGTCAGCCCCAGCATTTT.

The chain employs TRBV5-5 and TRBJ2-1, with D unclear. Per germline, CDR1 SGHKS and CDR2 YYEKEE (reference sequence). The ends were cut back, 1 base at V and 0 bases at J, with 5 bases in the middle. The CDR3 is made up of 14 amino acids. The CDR3 region has the DNA TGTGCCAGCAGCTTGACCAGCTCCTACAATGAGCAGTTCTTC. This translates into CASSLTSSYNEQFF. Variable domain in full (rest from reference TRBV5-5 and TRBJ2-1): DAGVTQSPTHLIKTRGQQVTLRCSPISGHKSVSWYQQVLGQGPQFIFQYYEKEERGRGNFPDRFSARQFPNYSSELNVNALLLGDSALYLCASSLTSSYNEQFFGPGTRLTVL.

This clone has a handful of counts. The chain combines TRBV6-5 with TRBJ1-2; D is ambiguous. This CDR3 is 15 amino acids long. CDR1 and CDR2 from the germline V gene are MNHEY and SVGAGI. The germline V and J ends were trimmed by 3 bases and 4 bases, with 15 bases remaining between them. This CDR3 reads CASSYNVLDFYGYTF. In nucleotides, the CDR3 is TGTGCCAGCAGTTATAATGTTTTGGACTTCTATGGCTACACCTTC.

In nucleotides, the CDR3 is TGCGCCAGCAGCCAAGATCGGGGGGACTATGGGGAGGGTCAGCCCCAGCATTTT. Amino acid sequence: CASSQDRGDYGEGQPQHF. The V and J genes are TRBV4-1 and TRBJ1-5, with D perhaps TRBD1 (5 bases). Germline assignment: CDR1 MGHRA and CDR2 YSYEKL. V shed 0 bases and J shed 6 bases, with 21 bases lying between them. This CDR3 contains 18 residues.

This chain connects TRBV18 to TRBJ1-1, with 10 bases matching TRBD1. The CDR3 covers 15 residues. CDR1 and CDR2 from the germline V gene are KGHSH and LQKENI. The trim removed 4 bases at V and 6 bases at J, leaving 8 bases unmatched. CDR3 nucleotides: TGTGCCAGCTCACTACGGACAGGGGGAATCGCTGAAGCTTTCTTT. This sequence encodes CASSLRTGGIAEAFF.

The chain carries TRBV29-1 and TRBJ2-3; unclear D gene. The V end was cut by 1 base, the J end by 6 bases, with 11 bases between. Per germline, CDR1 SQVTM and CDR2 ANQGSEA. This CDR3 comprises 13 residues. CDR3 loop: CSVEANRRDTQYF. CDR3 nucleotide sequence: TGCAGCGTTGAAGCTAACCGTCGGGATACGCAGTATTTT.

This clone was counted between two and nine times. The V gene is TRBV14, the J gene TRBJ1-2, with 9 bases aligning to TRBD1. J gave up 2 bases and V 4 bases, and 8 bases lay outside the gene matches. Germline loops: CDR1 SGHDN, CDR2 FVKESK. This CDR3 comprises 16 residues. CDR3 nucleotide sequence: TGTGCCAGCAGCCCCCACCCGACAGGGGGGAACTATGGCTACACCTTC. Its protein is CASSPHPTGGNYGYTF.